The 22 T cell receptor beta chains below all came from one sample that was sequenced in a study of blood T cell repertoires in COVID-19. The protocol was immunoSEQ multiplex PCR, while the TCRdb copy is restricted to in-frame clones and leaves out a portion. Found here are tens of thousands of clones, around 83% of them singletons; the top ten hold 15% to 25%. What was sequenced was peripheral blood. These receptors were obtained from a man younger than 45 with COVID-19, enrolled during active disease.

The chain carries TRBV29-1 and TRBJ2-3; 11 positions agree with TRBD2. This CDR3 has 14 amino acids. The J segment lost 3 bases and the V segment lost 7 bases, leaving 6 bases of the junction unmatched. Looked up from germline, CDR1 is SQVTM and CDR2 is ANQGSEA. The CDR3 loop reads CSATSGSRTDTQYF. The CDR3 coding sequence is TGCAGCGCCACTAGCGGGAGTCGTACAGATACGCAGTATTTT.

The chain links TRBV5-1 to TRBJ2-5, with 14 bases aligning to TRBD2. CDR3 length: 15 amino acids. V lost 5 bases and J lost 2; bases outside the gene matches: 2. CDR1 SGHRS and CDR2 YFSETQ come from the germline V gene. This CDR3 reads CASRGLAGGQETQYF. DNA for the CDR3: TGCGCCAGCAGAGGACTAGCGGGGGGTCAAGAGACCCAGTACTTC.

Many counts were recorded for this clone. The CDR3 loop reads CASSFRQGFNQPQHF. The CDR3 coding sequence is TGTGCCAGCAGCTTCCGACAGGGTTTCAATCAGCCCCAGCATTTT. The rearrangement links TRBV7-8 to TRBJ1-5, with 7 bases lining up with TRBD1. V shed 3 bases and J 3 bases; nucleotides not matched to a gene: 5. The CDR3 is 15 amino acids. Germline V CDR1 and CDR2: SGHVS, FQNEAQ.

V is TRBV5-8 and J is TRBJ1-1, with 7 bases identical to TRBD1. This CDR3 has 15 residues. V was clipped by 2 bases and J by 3 bases; unmatched bases: 7. From germline, CDR1 is SGHTS and CDR2 YDEGEE. Here the CDR3 DNA reads TGTGCCAGCAGCTTTCGCGACAGGGACCACACTGAAGCTTTCTTT. It yields the protein CASSFRDRDHTEAFF.

CDR3 nucleotides: TGTGCCAGCACCCCGGGCAGGGGATCGATCACTGAAGCTTTCTTT. Translating gives CASTPGRGSITEAFF. J is TRBJ1-1 and V is TRBV6-5; possible D gene TRBD1, 6 bases. The CDR3 totals 15 residues. The germline V gene has CDR1 MNHEY and CDR2 SVGAGI. Trimming pared 7 bases from V and 4 bases from J, leaving 19 bases between.

The rearrangement joins TRBV6-4 to TRBJ1-5; unclear D gene. CDR1 and CDR2 (germline): MRHNA, SNTAGT. The germline V and J ends were trimmed by 7 bases and 4 bases, with 17 bases remaining between them. The CDR3 spans 15 residues. CDR3 loop: CASKSSNLRNQPQHF. The CDR3 DNA follows: TGTGCCAGCAAAAGTTCGAACTTGAGGAATCAGCCCCAGCATTTT.

The chain is built from TRBV7-6 and TRBJ2-7, with 9 bases matching TRBD1. CDR1 and CDR2 from the germline V gene are SGHVS and FNYEAQ. With V trimmed by 1 base and J by 4 bases, 8 bases remained unmatched. CDR3 size: 16 residues. The CDR3 is CASSLGDRAGVYEQYF. The CDR3 DNA sequence: TGTGCCAGCAGCTTAGGGGACAGGGCAGGTGTATACGAGCAGTACTTC.

The chain couples TRBV19 to TRBJ1-2; 9 bases agree with TRBD1. V gave up 0 bases and J gave up 8 bases; unmatched junction bases: 13. There are 17 residues in the CDR3. Germline V gene data show CDR1 as LNHDA and CDR2 as SQIVND (reference sequence). The CDR3 here is CASSIDHKGTGSHGYTF. In nucleotides, the CDR3 is TGTGCCAGTAGTATAGATCACAAAGGGACAGGGAGCCACGGCTACACCTTC. The variable domain in full, with the rest retrieved from reference TRBV19 and TRBJ1-2, is DGGITQSPKYLFRKEGQNVTLSCEQNLNHDAMYWYRQDPGQGLRLIYYSQIVNDFQKGDIAEGYSVSREKKESFPLTVTSAQKNPTAFYLCASSIDHKGTGSHGYTFGSGTRLTVV.

This sequence joins TRBV5-1 and TRBJ1-1; no clear D gene. Germline V gives CDR1 SGHRS, CDR2 YFSETQ. Trimming pared 4 bases from V and 2 bases from J, leaving 12 bases between. The CDR3 has 14 amino acids. The CDR3 DNA reads as TGCGCCAGCAGCCCAGGTGTTATCAACACTGAAGCTTTCTTT. Its protein product is CASSPGVINTEAFF.

The chain carries TRBV2 and TRBJ2-1, with TRBD2 matching over 9 bases. The germline V gene has CDR1 SNHLY and CDR2 FYNNEI. The CDR3 runs 15 residues. V lost 6 bases, J lost 4 bases, and 7 bases stayed unmatched. CDR3 nucleotide sequence: TGTGCCAGCAGAGTGGGACTAGCCAGTTACAATGAGCAGTTCTTC. This sequence encodes CASRVGLASYNEQFF.

The chain has TRBV29-1 and TRBJ2-7; 8 positions agree with TRBD1. Germline loops: CDR1 SQVTM, CDR2 ANQGSEA. The CDR3 contains 13 residues. V was clipped by 6 bases and J by 2 bases; unmatched bases: 6. Here the CDR3 DNA reads TGCAGCGTGACCGGGACAGGAACCTACGAGCAGTACTTC. As protein: CSVTGTGTYEQYF.

The V and J genes are TRBV6-1 and TRBJ2-2, with 8 positions matching TRBD1. This CDR3 comprises 17 residues. Germline V lookup: CDR1 MNHNS, CDR2 SASEGT. J was trimmed by 4 bases and V by 4 bases; bases with no gene match: 11. The CDR3 nucleotides are TGTGCCAGCAGTGCAGACAGGGGCCGGGGAGCCACCGGGGAGCTGTTTTTT. It encodes CASSADRGRGATGELFF.

This clone was counted a single time. This chain joins TRBV28 and TRBJ1-4, with D perhaps TRBD1 (5 bases). CDR1 and CDR2 from the germline V gene are MDHEN and SYDVKM. V gave up 2 bases and J gave up 7 bases, with 11 bases separating them. There are 14 residues in the CDR3. The DNA for the CDR3 is TGTGCCAGCAGTTTAGCAGGGTTCACTGAAAAACTGTTTTTT. It codes for CASSLAGFTEKLFF.

This clone occurred once. The chain carries TRBV7-9 and TRBJ2-2; 10 bases are a match to TRBD2. The J segment lost 4 bases and the V segment lost 5 bases, leaving 13 bases of the junction unmatched. CDR3 length: 18 amino acids. Germline CDR1 SEHNR, CDR2 FQNEAQ (reference sequence). The CDR3 DNA reads TGTGCCAGCAGCGGGAGAGGGGGTTCTAGCGGGAGCACCGGGGAGCTGTTTTTT. It codes for CASSGRGGSSGSTGELFF.

Here the CDR3 DNA reads TGTGCCAGTACTAAGCTAAGACAGGGGTTGCAGCCCCAGCATTTT. Amino acid sequence: CASTKLRQGLQPQHF. This chain links TRBV19 with TRBJ1-5, with TRBD1 matching over 8 bases. Germline assignment: CDR1 LNHDA and CDR2 SQIVND (reference sequence). This CDR3 spans 15 amino acids. J gave up 7 bases and V 7 bases, and 12 bases lay outside the gene matches.

The table lists this clone with a count of one. This chain connects TRBV21-1 to TRBJ2-6; TRBD1, the table's D call, lacks a check against the DNA. TRBV21-1 is a pseudogene locus. The CDR3 covers 20 residues. The CDR3 DNA is TGTGCCAGCAGCGCACCCGGGACAGGGTTTATCGTTGCTGGGGCCAACGTCCTGACTTTC. Translating gives CASSAPGTGFIVAGANVLTF.

The chain links TRBV2 to TRBJ2-5; D might be TRBD1 (8 bases). The CDR3 has 14 residues. Germline V CDR1 and CDR2: SNHLY, FYNNEI. V lost 5 bases and J 3 bases, leaving 13 bases between the germline ends. The CDR3 loop is CASSLQGGKETQYF. As DNA, the CDR3 is TGTGCCAGCAGTTTACAGGGGGGGAAAGAGACCCAGTACTTC.

The sample holds a few counts of this clone. The chain links TRBV7-9 to TRBJ2-7, with TRBD1 identical over 8 bases. The CDR3 totals 13 residues. The V segment lost 2 bases and the J segment 5 bases; nucleotides outside the gene matches: 2. Germline loops: CDR1 SEHNR, CDR2 FQNEAQ (reference sequence). In DNA form, the CDR3 reads TGTGCCAGCAGCTTACCAGGGGGCGACGAGCAGTACTTC. Protein sequence: CASSLPGGDEQYF.

The chain employs TRBV7-9 and TRBJ1-3; the D is unclear. Looked up from germline, CDR1 is SEHNR and CDR2 is FQNEAQ (reference sequence). Trimming removed 5 bases at V and 2 bases at J, with 7 bases between. The CDR3 length is 13 residues. The DNA for the CDR3 is TGTGCCAGCAGCGAGGGTGCTGGAAACACCATATATTTT. The encoded protein is CASSEGAGNTIYF.

The chain uses TRBV28 and TRBJ1-4, with 7 positions matching TRBD1. The CDR3 extends over 15 amino acids. V lost 6 bases and J lost 8; bases outside the gene matches: 12. The germline V gene has CDR1 MDHEN and CDR2 SYDVKM. This chain's CDR3 is CASSPRQGAREKLFF. Here the CDR3 DNA reads TGTGCCAGCAGCCCACGACAGGGAGCGCGGGAAAAACTGTTTTTT.

The gene calls are TRBV19 and TRBJ2-2; D is unresolved. V was shortened by 2 bases and J by 6 bases, with 10 bases between the two germline ends. The CDR3 covers 14 residues. Germline assignment: CDR1 LNHDA and CDR2 SQIVND (reference sequence). CDR3 amino acids: CASSINQASGELFF. For the CDR3, the DNA is TGTGCCAGTAGTATAAATCAGGCGTCCGGGGAGCTGTTTTTT.

V usage is TRBV27 and J usage is TRBJ2-5, with D perhaps TRBD1 (5 bases). V lost 4 bases to trimming and J lost 2 bases, with 20 bases between them. CDR1 and CDR2 from the germline V gene are MNHEY and SMNVEV (reference sequence). The CDR3 length is 17 residues. The CDR3 loop is CASSSYHLFQGQETQYF. Written as DNA, the CDR3 is TGTGCCAGCAGTTCCTACCATCTCTTCCAGGGTCAAGAGACCCAGTACTTC.